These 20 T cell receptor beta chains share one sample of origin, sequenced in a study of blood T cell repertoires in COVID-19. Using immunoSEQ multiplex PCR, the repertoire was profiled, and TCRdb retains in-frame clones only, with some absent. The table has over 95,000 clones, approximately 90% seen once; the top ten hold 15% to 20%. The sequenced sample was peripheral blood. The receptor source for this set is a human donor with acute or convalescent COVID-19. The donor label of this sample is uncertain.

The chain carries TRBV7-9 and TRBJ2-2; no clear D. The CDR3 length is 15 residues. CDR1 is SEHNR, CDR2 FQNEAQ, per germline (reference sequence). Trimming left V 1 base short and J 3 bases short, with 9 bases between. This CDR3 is CASSLGSADTGELFF. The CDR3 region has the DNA TGTGCCAGCAGCTTAGGGTCGGCGGACACCGGGGAGCTGTTTTTT.

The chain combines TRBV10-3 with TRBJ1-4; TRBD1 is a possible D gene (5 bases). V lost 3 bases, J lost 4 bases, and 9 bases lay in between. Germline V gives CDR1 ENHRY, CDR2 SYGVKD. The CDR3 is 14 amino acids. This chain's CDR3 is CAISEGVLNEKLFF. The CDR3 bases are TGTGCCATCAGTGAAGGGGTGCTTAATGAAAAACTGTTTTTT.

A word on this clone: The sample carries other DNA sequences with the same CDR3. CDR3 sequence: CASSLGGNTEAFF. The CDR3 nucleotides read TGTGCCAGCTCACTCGGGGGGAACACTGAAGCTTTCTTT. The chain uses TRBV18 and TRBJ1-1; the D gene is possibly TRBD1 (5 bases). The CDR3 has 13 residues. Germline V CDR1 and CDR2: KGHSH, LQKENI. V was cut by 4 bases and J by 1 base, with 7 bases left in between.

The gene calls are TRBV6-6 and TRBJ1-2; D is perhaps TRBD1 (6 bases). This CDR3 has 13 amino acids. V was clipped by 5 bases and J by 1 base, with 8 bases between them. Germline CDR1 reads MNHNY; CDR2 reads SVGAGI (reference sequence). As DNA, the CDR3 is TGTGCCAGCAGTAGGGACATTAACTATGGCTACACCTTC. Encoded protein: CASSRDINYGYTF.

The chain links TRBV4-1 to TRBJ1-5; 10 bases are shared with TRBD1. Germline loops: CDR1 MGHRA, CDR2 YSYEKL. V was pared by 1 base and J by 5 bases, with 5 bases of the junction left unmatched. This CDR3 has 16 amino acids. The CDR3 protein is CASSQGPGQGYQPQHF. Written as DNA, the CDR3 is TGCGCCAGCAGCCAAGGGCCGGGACAGGGGTATCAGCCCCAGCATTTT.

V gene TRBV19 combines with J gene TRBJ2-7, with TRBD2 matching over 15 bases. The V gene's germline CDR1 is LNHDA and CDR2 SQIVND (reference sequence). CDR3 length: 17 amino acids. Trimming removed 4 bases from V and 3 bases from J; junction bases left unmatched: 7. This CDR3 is CASSTTGLAGGLYEQYF. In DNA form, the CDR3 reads TGTGCCAGTAGTACCACGGGACTAGCGGGAGGTCTCTACGAGCAGTACTTC.

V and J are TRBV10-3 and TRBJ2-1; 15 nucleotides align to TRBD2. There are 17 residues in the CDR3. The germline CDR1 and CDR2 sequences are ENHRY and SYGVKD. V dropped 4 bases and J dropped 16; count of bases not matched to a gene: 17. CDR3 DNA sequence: TGTGCCATCAGTGCTAGCCCGGGAGGACTAGCGGGAGGGTTTAGATTCTTC. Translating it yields CAISASPGGLAGGFRFF.

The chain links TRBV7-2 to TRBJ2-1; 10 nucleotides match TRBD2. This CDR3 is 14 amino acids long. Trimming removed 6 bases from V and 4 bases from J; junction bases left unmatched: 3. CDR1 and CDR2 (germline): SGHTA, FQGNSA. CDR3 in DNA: TGTGCCAGCAGTCTAGCGGGAGAGTACAATGAGCAGTTCTTC. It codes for CASSLAGEYNEQFF.

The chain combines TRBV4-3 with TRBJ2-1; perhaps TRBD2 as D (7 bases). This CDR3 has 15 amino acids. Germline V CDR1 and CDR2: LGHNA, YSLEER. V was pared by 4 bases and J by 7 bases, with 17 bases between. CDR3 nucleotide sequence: TGCGCCAGCAGCCCCCAGGGAGGGGGGAGTAATGAGCAGTTCTTC. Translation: CASSPQGGGSNEQFF.

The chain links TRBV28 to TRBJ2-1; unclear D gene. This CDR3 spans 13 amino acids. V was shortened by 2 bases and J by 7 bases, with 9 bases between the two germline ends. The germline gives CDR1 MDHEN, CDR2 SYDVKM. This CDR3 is CASSLPRGNEQFF. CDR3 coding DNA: TGTGCCAGCAGTTTACCTCGCGGTAATGAGCAGTTCTTC.

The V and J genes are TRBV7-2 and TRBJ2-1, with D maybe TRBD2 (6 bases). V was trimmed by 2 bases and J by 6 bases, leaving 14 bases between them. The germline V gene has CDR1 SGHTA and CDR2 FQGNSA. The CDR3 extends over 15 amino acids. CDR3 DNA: TGTGCCAGCAGCTTAAGGAGTGGAGGGGTCAATGAGCAGTTCTTC. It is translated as CASSLRSGGVNEQFF.

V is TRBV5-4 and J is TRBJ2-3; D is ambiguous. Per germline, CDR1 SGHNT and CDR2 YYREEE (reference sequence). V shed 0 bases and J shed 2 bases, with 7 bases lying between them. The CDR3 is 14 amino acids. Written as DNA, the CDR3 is TGTGCCAGCAGCTTGGATCGGTACACAGATACGCAGTATTTT. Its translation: CASSLDRYTDTQYF.

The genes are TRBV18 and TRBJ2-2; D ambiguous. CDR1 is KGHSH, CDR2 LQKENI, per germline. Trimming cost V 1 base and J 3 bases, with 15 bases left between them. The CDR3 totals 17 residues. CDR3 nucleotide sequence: TGTGCCAGCTCACCACGCTATGGCACCCGGGACACCGGGGAGCTGTTTTTT. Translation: CASSPRYGTRDTGELFF.

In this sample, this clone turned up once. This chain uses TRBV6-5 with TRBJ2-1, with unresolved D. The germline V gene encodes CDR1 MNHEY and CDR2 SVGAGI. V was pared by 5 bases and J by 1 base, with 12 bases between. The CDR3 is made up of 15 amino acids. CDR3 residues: CASSPVSTSYNEQFF. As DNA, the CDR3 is TGTGCCAGCAGTCCTGTTAGCACATCCTACAATGAGCAGTTCTTC.

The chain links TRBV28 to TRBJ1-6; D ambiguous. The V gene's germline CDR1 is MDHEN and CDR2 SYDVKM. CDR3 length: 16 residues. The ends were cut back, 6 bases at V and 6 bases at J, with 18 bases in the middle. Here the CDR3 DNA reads TGTGCCAGCAGACCTTTGGCGGGCCGCAGTAATTCACCCCTCCACTTT. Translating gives CASRPLAGRSNSPLHF.

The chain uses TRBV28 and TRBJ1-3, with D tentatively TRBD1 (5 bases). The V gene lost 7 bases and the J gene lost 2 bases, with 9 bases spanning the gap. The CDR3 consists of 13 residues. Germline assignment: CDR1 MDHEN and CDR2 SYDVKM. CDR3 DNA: TGTGCCAGCAACGGGGGAGCTGGAAACACCATATATTTT. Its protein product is CASNGGAGNTIYF.

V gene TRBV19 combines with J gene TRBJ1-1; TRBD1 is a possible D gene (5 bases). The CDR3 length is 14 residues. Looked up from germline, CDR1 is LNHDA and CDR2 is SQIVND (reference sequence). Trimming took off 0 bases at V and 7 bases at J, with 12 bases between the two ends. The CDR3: CASSIDLRQIEAFF. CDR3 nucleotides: TGTGCCAGTAGTATAGATCTTCGACAGATTGAAGCTTTCTTT.

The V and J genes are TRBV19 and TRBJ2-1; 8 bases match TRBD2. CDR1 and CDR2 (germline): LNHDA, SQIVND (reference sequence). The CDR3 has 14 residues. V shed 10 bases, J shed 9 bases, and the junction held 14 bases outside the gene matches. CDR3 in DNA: TGTGCCACTAAGACCGTCGGGGGGGCCTTTGAGCAGTTCTTC. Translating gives CATKTVGGAFEQFF. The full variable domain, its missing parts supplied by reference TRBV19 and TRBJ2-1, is DGGITQSPKYLFRKEGQNVTLSCEQNLNHDAMYWYRQDPGQGLRLIYYSQIVNDFQKGDIAEGYSVSREKKESFPLTVTSAQKNPTAFYLCATKTVGGAFEQFFGPGTRLTVL.

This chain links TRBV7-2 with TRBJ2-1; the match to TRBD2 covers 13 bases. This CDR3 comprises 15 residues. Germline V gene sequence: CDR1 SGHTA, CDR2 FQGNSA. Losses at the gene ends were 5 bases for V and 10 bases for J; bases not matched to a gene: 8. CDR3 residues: CASSPWTSGRSEQFF. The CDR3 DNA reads TGTGCCAGCAGCCCCTGGACTAGCGGGAGATCGGAGCAGTTCTTC.

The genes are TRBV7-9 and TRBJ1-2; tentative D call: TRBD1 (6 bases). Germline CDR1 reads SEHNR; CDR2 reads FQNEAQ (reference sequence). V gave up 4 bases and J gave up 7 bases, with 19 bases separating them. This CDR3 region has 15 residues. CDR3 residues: CASSSEAGAYIGYTF. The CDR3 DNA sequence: TGTGCCAGCAGCTCCGAGGCGGGGGCTTACATTGGCTACACCTTC.